Presented here are 15 T cell receptor beta chains from one specimen sequenced in a study of blood T cells in healthy people across ages. Through a sample-barcoded 5' primer and a J-beta primer mix, a second PCR was run for roughly 6 to 11 cycles. TCRdb reprocessed the 5' RACE reads via MiXCR and lists one record per CDR3 protein. Among 850,000 to 1,100,000 distinct CDR3 sequences listed, more than 30% were seen once. What was sequenced was blood. These receptors were collected from a man aged 18-30 years in good health.

This clonotype has only one observation. The chain employs TRBV4-2 and TRBJ2-1; 7 bases map to TRBD1. Per germline, CDR1 LGHNA and CDR2 YNFKEQ. The V and J ends lost 3 bases and 13 bases, in that order; junction bases with no gene match: 15. The CDR3 consists of 15 residues. The CDR3 coding sequence is TGTGCCAGCAGCCATCCAGGACAGGAACAAGAGACCCAGTTCTTC. It is translated as CASSHPGQEQETQFF.

This clonotype was detected many times. This chain uses TRBV5-6 with TRBJ2-5; no clear D gene. This CDR3 is 17 amino acids long. Germline loops: CDR1 SGHDT, CDR2 YYEEEE. Trimming pared 3 bases from V and 4 bases from J, leaving 22 bases between. The CDR3: CASSSIPGRFWGETQYF. CDR3 nucleotide sequence: TGTGCCAGCAGCTCGATCCCTGGCAGGTTTTGGGGAGAGACCCAGTACTTC.

In the case of this clonotype: This may come from a read error, since a much larger clone is one base off. The V gene is TRBV5-1, the J gene TRBJ2-7; 9 bases map to TRBD2. This CDR3 is built from 16 residues. The J segment lost 7 bases and the V segment lost 2 bases, leaving 13 bases of the junction unmatched. The germline V gene has CDR1 SGHRS and CDR2 YFSETQ. CDR3 region: CASSLNAGGLDNEQYF. The CDR3 DNA is TGCGCCAGCAGCTTAAACGCGGGGGGGCTCGACAATGAGCAGTACTTC.

The chain joins TRBV4-1 to TRBJ1-2; TRBD1 might be the D (5 bases). Germline V CDR1 and CDR2: MGHRA, YSYEKL. The CDR3 sequence is 14 residues long. The germline V and J ends were trimmed by 1 base and 9 bases, with 15 bases remaining between them. The CDR3 coding sequence is TGCGCCAGCAGCCAAGTGGCTCCGGGACTTAGCTACACCTTC. Its translation is CASSQVAPGLSYTF.

The chain employs TRBV3-1 and TRBJ1-1; D ambiguous. The length of the CDR3 is 14 residues. Germline V gene data show CDR1 as LGHDT and CDR2 as YNNKEL (reference sequence). The V end lost 5 bases, the J end lost 3 bases, and 13 bases lay between the germline ends. CDR3 nucleotide sequence: TGTGCCAGCAGCACCCACGGTGGGGACACTGAAGCTTTCTTT. It translates to CASSTHGGDTEAFF.

The chain uses TRBV12-3 or TRBV12-4 and TRBJ1-2, with TRBD1 identical over 7 bases. CDR3 length: 14 amino acids. J lost 7 bases, V lost 6 bases, and 11 bases had no gene match. CDR3 region: CASSPQDRVGGYTF. CDR3 DNA sequence: TGTGCCAGCAGCCCCCAAGACAGGGTGGGTGGCTACACCTTC.

The rearrangement uses TRBV14 and TRBJ2-4; TRBD2 might be the D (6 bases). Germline CDR1 and CDR2: SGHDN and FVKESK. Trimming took 6 bases from V and 7 from J, leaving 10 bases between them. CDR3 length: 12 amino acids. Here the CDR3 reads CASSAGLNIQYF. As DNA, the CDR3 is TGTGCCAGCAGTGCGGGGCTGAACATTCAGTACTTC.

This clonotype has more than one count but fewer than ten. V usage is TRBV12-3 or TRBV12-4 and J usage is TRBJ1-2, with 8 bases identical to TRBD1. There are 16 residues in the CDR3. Losses at the gene ends were 4 bases for V and 4 bases for J; bases not matched to a gene: 11. The CDR3 sequence is CASSSGQGTHSYGYTF. The DNA for the CDR3 is TGTGCCAGCAGTTCAGGACAGGGAACACACAGCTATGGCTACACCTTC.

Points on this clonotype: A much larger clone sits a single nucleotide away, making a read error possible. The CDR3 DNA sequence: TGTGCCCTCAGGGGGCGCGTCAATGAGCAGTACTTC. Residues: CALRGRVNEQYF. The rearrangement joins TRBV2 to TRBJ2-5; 8 bases are a match to TRBD1. Germline values: CDR1 SNHLY, CDR2 FYNNEI. The CDR3 spans 12 residues. V trimming: 11 bases; J trimming: 11 bases; junction bases outside the gene matches: 13. The full variable domain, rest sourced from reference TRBV2 and TRBJ2-5, is EPEVTQTPSHQVTQMGQEVILRCVPISNHLYFYWYRQILGQKVEFLVSFYNNEISEKSEIFDDQFSVERPDGSNFTLKIRSTKLEDSAMYFCALRGRVNEQYFGPGTRLLVL.

This clonotype was seen only a few times. The V call is TRBV12-3 or TRBV12-4, the J call TRBJ2-3; D is uncertain. V shed 0 bases and J shed 0 bases, with 10 bases lying between them. The CDR3 spans 16 residues. CDR3 amino acids: CASSLAGGTSTDTQYF. In DNA, the CDR3 is TGTGCCAGCAGTTTAGCGGGTGGAACTAGCACAGATACGCAGTATTTT.

The V and J genes are TRBV20-1 and TRBJ2-7; 8 nucleotides align to TRBD1. The CDR3 is 12 residues long. Germline CDR1 and CDR2: DFQATT and SNEGSKA (reference sequence). CDR3 in amino acids: CSGQGATYEQYF. CDR3 nucleotides: TGCAGCGGCCAGGGGGCAACCTACGAGCAGTACTTC.

Of note for this clonotype: This may be a read error: a much more frequent sequence differs by one nucleotide. V and J are TRBV6-1 and TRBJ2-7; the D gene is possibly TRBD1 (6 bases). The CDR3 runs 13 residues. Looked up from germline, CDR1 is MNHNS and CDR2 is SASEGT. In DNA form, the CDR3 reads TGTGTCAGCAACCTCGGGACACCTTACGAGCAGTACTTC. It yields the protein CVSNLGTPYEQYF.

The J gene is TRBJ1-2, the V gene TRBV4-1; a weak D match, TRBD1 (5 bases). The V gene's germline CDR1 is MGHRA and CDR2 YSYEKL. The CDR3 loop spans 14 amino acids. Trimming took off 0 bases at V and 2 bases at J, with 7 bases between the two ends. In DNA form, the CDR3 reads TGCGCCAGCAGCCAAGACAGGGAGAACTATGGCTACACCTTC. Amino acid sequence: CASSQDRENYGYTF.

This chain uses TRBV7-2 with TRBJ1-1; maybe TRBD1 (6 bases). Trimming left V 4 bases short and J 5 bases short, with 17 bases between. The germline V gene encodes CDR1 SGHTA and CDR2 FQGNSA. This CDR3 has 15 residues. The CDR3 region has the DNA TGTGCCAGCAGCTCATACAGGGTGGGGAGAACTGAAGCTTTCTTT. Amino acids: CASSSYRVGRTEAFF. Based on the CDR3 plus reference TRBV7-2 and TRBJ1-1, the full variable domain is GAGVSQSPSNKVTEKGKDVELRCDPISGHTALYWYRQSLGQGLEFLIYFQGNSAPDKSGLPSDRFSAERTGGSVSTLTIQRTQQEDSAVYLCASSSYRVGRTEAFFGQGTRLTVV.

This clonotype has just a few counts. V is TRBV20-1 and J is TRBJ1-2; the D is unclear. V gave up 2 bases and J gave up 1 base, with 11 bases separating them. The CDR3 is 14 residues long. CDR1 and CDR2 from the germline V gene are DFQATT and SNEGSKA (reference sequence). CDR3 sequence reads: CSARLADFNYGYTF. The CDR3 region has the DNA TGCAGTGCTAGACTGGCAGATTTTAACTATGGCTACACCTTC.